The entry below describes one TCR beta chain. This entry comes from a study of shared clonotypes between healthy human individuals. Across the whole study: Each donor's CD4 naive and CD4 memory cells filled three plates apiece, CD8 naive two, and CD8 memory one.

Authors' methods: Junction-only sequences produced by ImmunoSEQ had no quality scores, so filtering differed. Generated by immunoSEQ multiplex PCR, the TCRdb table keeps only in-frame clones and is missing some. V and J calls and clone size come straight from that table; D and trimming were deduced from the DNA. Of 2,500,000 or so clones listed, just over 90% were seen once; the top ten hold about 0.13%. The donors were all Caucasian adults (living in Nashville, Tennessee). V lost 5 bases, J lost 8 bases, and 19 bases lay in between. The CDR3 length is 15 residues. Looked up from germline, CDR1 is SEHNR and CDR2 is FQNEAQ (reference sequence).

Material for sequencing was naive CD4+ T cells sorted from blood. Indicated subset: CD45RA+ positively selected. This chain joins TRBV7-9 and TRBJ2-1; D is perhaps TRBD1 (6 bases). This clonotype was sampled from a man between 18 and 35 years old in good health. For the CDR3, the DNA is TGTGCCAGCAGCGTGGACAGTGTGTTAGTCCATGAGCAGTTCTTC. It translates to CASSVDSVLVHEQFF.